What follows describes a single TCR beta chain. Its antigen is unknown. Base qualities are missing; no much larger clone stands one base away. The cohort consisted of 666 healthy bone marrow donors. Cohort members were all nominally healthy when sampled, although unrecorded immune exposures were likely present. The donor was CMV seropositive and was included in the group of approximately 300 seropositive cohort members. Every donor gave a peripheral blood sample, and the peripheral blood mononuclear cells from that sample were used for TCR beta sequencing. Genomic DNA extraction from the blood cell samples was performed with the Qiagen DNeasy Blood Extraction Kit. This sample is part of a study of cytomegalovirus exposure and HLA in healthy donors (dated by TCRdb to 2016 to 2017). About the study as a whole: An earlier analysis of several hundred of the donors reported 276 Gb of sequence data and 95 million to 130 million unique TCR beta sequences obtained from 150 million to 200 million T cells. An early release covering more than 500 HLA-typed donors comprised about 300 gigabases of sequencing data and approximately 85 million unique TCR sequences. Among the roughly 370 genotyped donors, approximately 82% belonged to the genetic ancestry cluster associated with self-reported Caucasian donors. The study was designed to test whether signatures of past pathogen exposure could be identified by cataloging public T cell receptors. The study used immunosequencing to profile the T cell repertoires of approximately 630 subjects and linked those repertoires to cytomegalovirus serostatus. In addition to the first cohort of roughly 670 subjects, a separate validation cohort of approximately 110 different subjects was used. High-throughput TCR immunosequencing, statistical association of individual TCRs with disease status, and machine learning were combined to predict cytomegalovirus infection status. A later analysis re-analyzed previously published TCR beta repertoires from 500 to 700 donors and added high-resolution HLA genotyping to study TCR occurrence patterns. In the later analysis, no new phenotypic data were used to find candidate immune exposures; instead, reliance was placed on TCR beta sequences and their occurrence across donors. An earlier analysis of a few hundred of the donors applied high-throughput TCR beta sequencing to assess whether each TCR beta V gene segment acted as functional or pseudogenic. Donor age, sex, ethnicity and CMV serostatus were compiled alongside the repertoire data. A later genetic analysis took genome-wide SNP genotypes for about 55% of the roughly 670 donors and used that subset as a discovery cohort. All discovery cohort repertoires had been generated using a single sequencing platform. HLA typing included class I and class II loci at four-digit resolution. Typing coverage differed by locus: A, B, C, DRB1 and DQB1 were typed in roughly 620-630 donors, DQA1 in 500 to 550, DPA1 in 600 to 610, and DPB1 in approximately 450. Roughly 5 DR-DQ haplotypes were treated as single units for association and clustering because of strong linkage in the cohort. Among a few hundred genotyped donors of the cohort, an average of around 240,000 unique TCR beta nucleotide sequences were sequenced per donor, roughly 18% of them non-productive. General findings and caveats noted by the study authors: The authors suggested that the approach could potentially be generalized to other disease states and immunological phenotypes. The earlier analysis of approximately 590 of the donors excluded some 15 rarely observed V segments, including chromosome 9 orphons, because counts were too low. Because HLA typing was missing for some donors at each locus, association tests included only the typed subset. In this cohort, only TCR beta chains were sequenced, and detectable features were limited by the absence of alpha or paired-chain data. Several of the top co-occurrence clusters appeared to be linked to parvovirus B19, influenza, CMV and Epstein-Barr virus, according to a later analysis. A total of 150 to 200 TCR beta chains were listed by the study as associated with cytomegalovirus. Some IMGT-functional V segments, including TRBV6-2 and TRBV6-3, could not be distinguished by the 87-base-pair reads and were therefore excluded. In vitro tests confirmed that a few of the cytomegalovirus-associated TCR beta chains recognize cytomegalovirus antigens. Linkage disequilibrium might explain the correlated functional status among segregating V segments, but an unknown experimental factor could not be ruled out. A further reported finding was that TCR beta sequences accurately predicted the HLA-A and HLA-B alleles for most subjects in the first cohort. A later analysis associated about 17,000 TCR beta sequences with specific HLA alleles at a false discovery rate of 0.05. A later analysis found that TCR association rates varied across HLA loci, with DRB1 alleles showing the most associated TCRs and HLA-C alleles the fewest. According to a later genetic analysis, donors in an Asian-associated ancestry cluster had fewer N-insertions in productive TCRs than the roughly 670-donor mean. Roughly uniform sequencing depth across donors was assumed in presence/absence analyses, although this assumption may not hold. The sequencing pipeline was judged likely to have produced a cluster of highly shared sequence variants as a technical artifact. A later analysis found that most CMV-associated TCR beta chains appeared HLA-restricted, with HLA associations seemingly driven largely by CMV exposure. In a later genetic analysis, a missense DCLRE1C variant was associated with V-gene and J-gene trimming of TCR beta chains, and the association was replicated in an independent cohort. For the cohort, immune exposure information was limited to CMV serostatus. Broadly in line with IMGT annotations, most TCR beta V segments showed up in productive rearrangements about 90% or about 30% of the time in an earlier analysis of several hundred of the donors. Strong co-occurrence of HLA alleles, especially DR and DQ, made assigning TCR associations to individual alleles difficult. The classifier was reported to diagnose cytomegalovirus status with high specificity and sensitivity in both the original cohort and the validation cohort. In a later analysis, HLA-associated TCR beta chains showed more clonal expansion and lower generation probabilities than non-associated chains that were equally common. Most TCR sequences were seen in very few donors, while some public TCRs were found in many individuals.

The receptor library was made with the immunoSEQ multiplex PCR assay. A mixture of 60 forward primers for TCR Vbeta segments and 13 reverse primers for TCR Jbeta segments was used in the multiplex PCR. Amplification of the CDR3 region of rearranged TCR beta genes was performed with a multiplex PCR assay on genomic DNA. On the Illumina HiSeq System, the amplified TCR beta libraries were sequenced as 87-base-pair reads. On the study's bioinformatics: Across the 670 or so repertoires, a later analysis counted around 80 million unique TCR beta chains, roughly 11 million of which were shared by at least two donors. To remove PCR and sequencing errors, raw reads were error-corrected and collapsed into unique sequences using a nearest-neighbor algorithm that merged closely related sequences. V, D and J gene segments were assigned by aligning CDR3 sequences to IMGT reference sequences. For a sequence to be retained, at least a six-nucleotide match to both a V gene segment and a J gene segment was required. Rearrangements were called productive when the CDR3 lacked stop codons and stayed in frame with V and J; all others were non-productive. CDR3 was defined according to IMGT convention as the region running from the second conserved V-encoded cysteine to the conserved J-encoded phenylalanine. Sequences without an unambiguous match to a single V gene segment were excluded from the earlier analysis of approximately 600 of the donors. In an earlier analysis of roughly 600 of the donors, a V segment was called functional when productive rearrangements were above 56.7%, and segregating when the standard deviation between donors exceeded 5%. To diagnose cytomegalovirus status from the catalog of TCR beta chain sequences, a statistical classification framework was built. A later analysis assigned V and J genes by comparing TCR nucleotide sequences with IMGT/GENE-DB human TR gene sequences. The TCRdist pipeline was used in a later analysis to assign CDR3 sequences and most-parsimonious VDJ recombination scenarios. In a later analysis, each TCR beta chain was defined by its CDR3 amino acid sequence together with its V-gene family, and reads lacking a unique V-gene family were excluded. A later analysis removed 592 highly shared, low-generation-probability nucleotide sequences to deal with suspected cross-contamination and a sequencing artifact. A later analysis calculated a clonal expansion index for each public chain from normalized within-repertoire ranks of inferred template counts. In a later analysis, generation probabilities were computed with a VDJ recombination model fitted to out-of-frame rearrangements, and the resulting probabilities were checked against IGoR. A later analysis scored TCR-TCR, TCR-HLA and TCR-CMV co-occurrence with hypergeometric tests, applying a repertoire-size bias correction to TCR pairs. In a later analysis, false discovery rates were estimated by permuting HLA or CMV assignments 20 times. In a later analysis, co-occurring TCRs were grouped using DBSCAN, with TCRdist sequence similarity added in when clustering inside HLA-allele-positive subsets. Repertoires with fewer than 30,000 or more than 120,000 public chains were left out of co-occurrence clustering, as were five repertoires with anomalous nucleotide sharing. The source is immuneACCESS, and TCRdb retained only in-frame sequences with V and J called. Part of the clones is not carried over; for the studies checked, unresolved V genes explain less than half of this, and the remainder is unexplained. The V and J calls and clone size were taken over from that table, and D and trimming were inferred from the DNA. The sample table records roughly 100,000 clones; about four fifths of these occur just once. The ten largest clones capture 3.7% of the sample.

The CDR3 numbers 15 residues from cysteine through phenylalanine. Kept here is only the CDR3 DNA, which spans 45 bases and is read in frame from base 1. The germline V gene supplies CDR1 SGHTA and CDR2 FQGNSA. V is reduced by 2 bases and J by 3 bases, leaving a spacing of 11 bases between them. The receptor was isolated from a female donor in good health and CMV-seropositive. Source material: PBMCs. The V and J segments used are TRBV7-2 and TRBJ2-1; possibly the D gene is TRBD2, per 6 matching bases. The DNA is TGTGCCAGCAGCTTAACCCGGGACTTCTACAATGAGCAGTTCTTC. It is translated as CASSLTRDFYNEQFF.